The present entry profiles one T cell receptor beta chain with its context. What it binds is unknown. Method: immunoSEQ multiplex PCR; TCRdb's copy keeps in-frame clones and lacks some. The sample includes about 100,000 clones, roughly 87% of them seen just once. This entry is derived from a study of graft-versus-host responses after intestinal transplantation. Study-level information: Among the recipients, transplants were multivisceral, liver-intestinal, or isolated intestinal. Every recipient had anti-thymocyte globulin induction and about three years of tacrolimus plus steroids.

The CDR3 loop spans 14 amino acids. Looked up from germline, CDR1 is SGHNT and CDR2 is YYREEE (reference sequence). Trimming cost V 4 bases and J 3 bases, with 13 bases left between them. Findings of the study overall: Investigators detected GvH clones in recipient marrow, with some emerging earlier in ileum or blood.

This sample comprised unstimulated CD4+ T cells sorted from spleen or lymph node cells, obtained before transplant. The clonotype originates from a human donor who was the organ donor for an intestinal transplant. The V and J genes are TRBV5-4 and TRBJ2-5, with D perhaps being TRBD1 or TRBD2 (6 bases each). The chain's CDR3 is CASSPGGREETQYF. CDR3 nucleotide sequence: TGTGCCAGCAGCCCCGGGGGCAGAGAAGAGACCCAGTACTTC.